A single sample gave rise to the 5 T cell receptor beta chains below, sequenced in a study of blood T cell repertoires in COVID-19. Here immunoSEQ multiplex PCR was the method, and the copy in TCRdb shows in-frame clones only, minus some. Counted here are roughly 30,000 clones, 70% to 85% occurring once; the ten biggest clones make up 7.4%. The sequenced material came from peripheral blood. The receptors shown here come from an older woman with acute or convalescent COVID-19.

This chain connects TRBV2 to TRBJ1-1, with 9 bases identical to TRBD1. The V segment lost 8 bases and the J segment 4 bases; nucleotides outside the gene matches: 8. This CDR3 contains 14 residues. Germline lookup yields CDR1 SNHLY and CDR2 FYNNEI. The CDR3 protein is CASVQGATSTEAFF. The CDR3 DNA follows: TGTGCCAGCGTACAGGGGGCAACAAGCACTGAAGCTTTCTTT.

This chain connects TRBV29-1 to TRBJ2-5, with D perhaps matching TRBD1 (6 bases). Per the germline V gene, CDR1 is SQVTM and CDR2 is ANQGSEA. Trimming stripped 5 bases from V and 6 bases from J, with 13 bases between. This CDR3 region has 12 residues. DNA for the CDR3: TGCAGCGTTTTGTCAGGGGCAAAGACCCAGTACTTC. This translates into CSVLSGAKTQYF.

The genes are TRBV5-1 and TRBJ2-7, with D possibly matching TRBD2 (6 bases). This CDR3 comprises 14 residues. The ends were cut back, 1 base at V and 3 bases at J, with 11 bases in the middle. Germline V gene sequence: CDR1 SGHRS, CDR2 YFSETQ. CDR3 DNA: TGCGCCAGCAGCTTGCGGGGGAGTGACTACGAGCAGTACTTC. This codes for CASSLRGSDYEQYF.

The chain carries TRBV7-8 and TRBJ1-5, with 10 bases aligning to TRBD1. In germline, CDR1 is SGHVS, CDR2 FQNEAQ. The CDR3 spans 16 residues. J lost 2 bases, V lost 4 bases, and 5 bases had no gene match. CDR3 protein: CASSSGDRGCNQPQHF. The CDR3 nucleotides are TGTGCCAGCAGCTCCGGGGACAGGGGATGCAATCAGCCCCAGCATTTT.

The J gene is TRBJ1-2, the V gene TRBV4-2; D unresolved. This CDR3 is 15 amino acids long. CDR1 is LGHNA and CDR2 is YNFKEQ in the germline V gene. The V end was cut by 4 bases, the J end by 4 bases, with 16 bases between. The CDR3 loop reads CASSLSPGSSYGYTF. The CDR3 region has the DNA TGTGCCAGCAGCCTATCCCCCGGGAGTTCCTATGGCTACACCTTC.